The present entry profiles one TCR beta chain with its context. V was trimmed by 1 base and J by 6 bases, leaving 13 bases between them. This CDR3 spans 15 amino acids. CDR1 and CDR2 (germline): SGHVS, FQNEAQ. Assay: immunoSEQ multiplex PCR; the TCRdb copy retains only in-frame clones and omits some. The table lists 20,000 to 25,000 clones, approximately 88% of them singletons. The data derive from a study of blood T cell repertoires in COVID-19. Study details: Sites across the United States, Italy and Spain contributed samples from acute and convalescent COVID-19.

The sequencing sample was made of peripheral blood. This TCR was sampled from a human donor with active COVID-19. The donor label of this sample is uncertain. The rearrangement links TRBV7-8 to TRBJ2-1; unclear D gene. CDR3 residues: CASSLGSAGFNEQFF. The CDR3, as DNA: TGTGCCAGCAGCTTAGGATCGGCAGGTTTCAATGAGCAGTTCTTC. The whole variable domain, remainder taken from reference TRBV7-8 and TRBJ2-1, is GAGVSQSPRYKVAKRGQDVALRCDPISGHVSLFWYQQALGQGPEFLTYFQNEAQLDKSGLPSDRFFAERPEGSVSTLKIQRTQQEDSAVYLCASSLGSAGFNEQFFGPGTRLTVL.